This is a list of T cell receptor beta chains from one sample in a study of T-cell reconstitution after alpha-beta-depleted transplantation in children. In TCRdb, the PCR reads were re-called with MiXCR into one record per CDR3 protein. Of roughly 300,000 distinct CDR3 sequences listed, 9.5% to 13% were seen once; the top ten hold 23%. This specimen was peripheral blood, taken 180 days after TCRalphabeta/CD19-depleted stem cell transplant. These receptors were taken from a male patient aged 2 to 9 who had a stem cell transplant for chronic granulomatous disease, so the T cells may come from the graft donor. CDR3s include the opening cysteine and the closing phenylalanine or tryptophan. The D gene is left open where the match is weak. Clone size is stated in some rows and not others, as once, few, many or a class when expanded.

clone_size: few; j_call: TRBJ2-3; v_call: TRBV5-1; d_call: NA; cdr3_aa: CASSPRSDRRADTQYF; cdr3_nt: TGCGCCAGCAGCCCCCGTAGTGACAGGCGGGCAGATACGCAGTATTTT
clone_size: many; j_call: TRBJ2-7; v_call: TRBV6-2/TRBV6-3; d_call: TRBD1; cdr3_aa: CAGALGDRGFYEQYF; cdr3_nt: TGTGCCGGGGCTCTTGGGGACAGAGGATTCTACGAGCAGTACTTC
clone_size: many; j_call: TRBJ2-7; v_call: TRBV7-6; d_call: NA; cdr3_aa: CASRNSEGVQYF; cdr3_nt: TGTGCCAGCAGAAACTCGGAGGGTGTGCAGTACTTC
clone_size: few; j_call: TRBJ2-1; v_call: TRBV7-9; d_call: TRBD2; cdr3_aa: CASSSRLAPLGDEQFF; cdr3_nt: TGTGCCAGCAGCTCCCGACTAGCGCCCTTGGGGGATGAGCAGTTCTTC
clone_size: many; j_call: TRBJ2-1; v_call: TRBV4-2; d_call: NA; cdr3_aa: CASSQESGTRSNEQFF; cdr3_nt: TGTGCCAGCAGCCAGGAGTCCGGGACCCGGAGCAATGAGCAGTTCTTC
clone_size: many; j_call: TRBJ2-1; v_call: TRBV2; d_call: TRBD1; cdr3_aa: CASSEPAGTGYNEQFF; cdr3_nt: TGTGCCAGCAGTGAACCCGCCGGGACAGGGTACAATGAGCAGTTCTTC
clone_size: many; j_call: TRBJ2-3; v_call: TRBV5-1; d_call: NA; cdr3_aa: CASTRGLRGRTDTQYF; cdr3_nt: TGCGCCAGCACCAGAGGGTTGCGGGGGCGCACAGATACGCAGTATTTT
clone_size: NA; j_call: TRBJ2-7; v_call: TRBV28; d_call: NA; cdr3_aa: CASSFPSKLEAYEQYF; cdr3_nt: TGTGCCAGCAGTTTCCCCTCAAAACTAGAAGCCTACGAGCAGTACTTC
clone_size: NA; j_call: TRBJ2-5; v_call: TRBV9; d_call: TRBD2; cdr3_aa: CASSARLAGNQETQYF; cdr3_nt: TGTGCCAGCAGCGCACGACTAGCGGGGAATCAAGAGACCCAGTACTTC
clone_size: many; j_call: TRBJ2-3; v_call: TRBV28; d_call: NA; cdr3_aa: CASSLQGNTDTQYF; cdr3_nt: TGTGCCAGCAGTTTACAGGGTAACACAGATACGCAGTATTTT
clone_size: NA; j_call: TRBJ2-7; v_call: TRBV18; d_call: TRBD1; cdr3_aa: CASSPIFGDRDYEQYF; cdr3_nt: TGTGCCAGCTCACCAATTTTCGGGGACAGGGACTACGAGCAGTACTTC
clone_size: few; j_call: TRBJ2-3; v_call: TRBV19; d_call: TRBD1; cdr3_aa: CASSLQGPSTDTQYF; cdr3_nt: TGTGCCAGTAGTCTACAGGGGCCAAGCACAGATACGCAGTATTTT
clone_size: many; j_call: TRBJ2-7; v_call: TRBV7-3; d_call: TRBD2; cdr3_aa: CASSPSGEAYEQYF; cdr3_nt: TGTGCCAGCAGCCCTAGCGGGGAAGCCTACGAGCAGTACTTC
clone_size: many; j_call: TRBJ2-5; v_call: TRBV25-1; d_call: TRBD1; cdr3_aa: CASSDLDRGETQYF; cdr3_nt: TGTGCCAGCAGTGACTTGGACAGGGGTGAGACCCAGTACTTC
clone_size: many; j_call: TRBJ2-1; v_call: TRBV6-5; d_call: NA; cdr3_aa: CASSTFYEQFF; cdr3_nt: TGTGCCAGCAGTACTTTTTATGAGCAGTTCTTC
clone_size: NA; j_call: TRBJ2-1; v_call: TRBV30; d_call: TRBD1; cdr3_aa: CAWSVTGGWMDEQFF; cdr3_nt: TGTGCCTGGAGTGTAACAGGGGGATGGATGGATGAGCAGTTCTTC
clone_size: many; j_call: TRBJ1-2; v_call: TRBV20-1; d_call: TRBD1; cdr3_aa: CSATTPGQTLYGYTF; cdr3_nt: TGCAGTGCTACCACCCCGGGACAGACCCTCTATGGCTACACCTTC
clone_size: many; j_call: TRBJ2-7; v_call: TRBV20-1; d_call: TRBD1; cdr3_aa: CSASPQGAGSYEQYF; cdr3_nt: TGCAGTGCTAGCCCACAGGGGGCGGGGTCCTACGAGCAGTACTTC
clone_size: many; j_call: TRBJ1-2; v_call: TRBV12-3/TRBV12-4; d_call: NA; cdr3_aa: CASSLSGVGYGYTF; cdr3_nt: TGTGCCAGCAGTTTATCAGGGGTAGGATATGGCTACACCTTC
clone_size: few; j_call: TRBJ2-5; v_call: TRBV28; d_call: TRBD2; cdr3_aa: CASSFHPLSGRKETQYF; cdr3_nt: TGTGCCAGCAGTTTCCATCCCCTTAGCGGGAGAAAAGAGACCCAGTACTTC
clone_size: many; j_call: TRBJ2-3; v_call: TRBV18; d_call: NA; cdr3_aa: CASSPIPAADTQYF; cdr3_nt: TGTGCCAGCTCACCGATCCCCGCAGCAGATACGCAGTATTTT
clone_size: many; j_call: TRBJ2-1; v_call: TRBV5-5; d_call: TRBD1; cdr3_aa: CASSSPGQGYNEQFF; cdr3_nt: TGTGCCAGCAGTTCACCGGGACAGGGGTATAATGAGCAGTTCTTC
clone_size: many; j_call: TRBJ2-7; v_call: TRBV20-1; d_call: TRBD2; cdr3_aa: CSARDWQRGYEQYF; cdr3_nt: TGCAGTGCTAGAGATTGGCAGCGGGGCTACGAGCAGTACTTC
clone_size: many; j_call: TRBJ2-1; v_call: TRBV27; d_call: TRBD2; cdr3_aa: CASSAILGTSGNEQFF; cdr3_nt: TGTGCCAGCAGTGCAATTCTCGGGACTAGCGGCAATGAGCAGTTCTTC
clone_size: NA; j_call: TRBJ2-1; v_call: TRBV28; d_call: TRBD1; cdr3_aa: CASSPGTAHPLIISYNEQFF; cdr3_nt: TGTGCCAGCAGTCCCGGGACAGCCCACCCCCTGATCATCTCCTACAATGAGCAGTTCTTC
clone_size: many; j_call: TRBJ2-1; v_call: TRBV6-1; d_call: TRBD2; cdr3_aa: CASSEARGWEQFF; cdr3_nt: TGTGCCAGCAGTGAAGCGCGGGGGTGGGAGCAGTTCTTC
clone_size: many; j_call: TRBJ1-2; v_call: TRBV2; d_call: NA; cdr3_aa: CASSDGLDYGYTF; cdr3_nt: TGTGCCAGCAGTGATGGGTTGGACTATGGCTACACCTTC
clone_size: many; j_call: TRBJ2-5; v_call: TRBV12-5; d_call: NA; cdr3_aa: CASGFQRTETQYF; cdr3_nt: TGTGCTAGTGGTTTTCAGAGGACAGAGACCCAGTACTTC
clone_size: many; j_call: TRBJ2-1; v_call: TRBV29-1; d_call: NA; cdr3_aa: CSIRDSPKEQFF; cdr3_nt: TGCAGCATCCGGGACTCCCCAAAAGAGCAGTTCTTC
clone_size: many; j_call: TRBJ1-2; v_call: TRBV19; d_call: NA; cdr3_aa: CASSEQDKYLTFYGYTF; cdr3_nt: TGTGCCAGTAGTGAACAGGACAAGTATCTTACCTTCTATGGCTACACCTTC
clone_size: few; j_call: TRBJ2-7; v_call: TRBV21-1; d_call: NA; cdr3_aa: CASSKGFYEQYF; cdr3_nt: TGTGCCAGCAGCAAGGGGTTCTACGAGCAGTACTTC
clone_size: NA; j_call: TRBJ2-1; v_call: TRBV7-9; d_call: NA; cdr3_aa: CASSLSRVTFSYNEQFF; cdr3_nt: TGTGCCAGCAGCTTATCACGAGTTACTTTCTCCTACAATGAGCAGTTCTTC
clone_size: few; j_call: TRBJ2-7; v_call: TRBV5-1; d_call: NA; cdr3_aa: CASSLSSTYEQYF; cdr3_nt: TGCGCCAGCAGCTTGTCCTCGACCTACGAGCAGTACTTC
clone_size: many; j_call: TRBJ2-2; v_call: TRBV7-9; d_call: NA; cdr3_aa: CASSLGESITGELFF; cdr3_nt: TGTGCCAGCAGCCTAGGAGAGAGCATAACCGGGGAGCTGTTTTTT
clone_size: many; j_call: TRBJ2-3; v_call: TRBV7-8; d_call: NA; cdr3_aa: CAGATRPGTDTQYF; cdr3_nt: TGTGCCGGAGCGACTCGACCTGGCACAGATACGCAGTATTTT
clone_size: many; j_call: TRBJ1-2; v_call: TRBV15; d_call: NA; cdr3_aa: CATSRDPGTLTDYGYTF; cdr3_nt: TGTGCCACCAGCAGAGATCCGGGGACTTTAACAGACTATGGCTACACCTTC
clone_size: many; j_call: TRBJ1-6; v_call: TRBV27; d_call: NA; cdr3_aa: CASRSGVNSPLHF; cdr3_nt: TGTGCCAGCAGGTCCGGGGTGAATTCACCCCTCCACTTT
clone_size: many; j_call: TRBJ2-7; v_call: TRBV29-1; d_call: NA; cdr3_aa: CSVVAKGTGGQREGLYEQYF; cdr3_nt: TGCAGCGTGGTAGCGAAGGGGACAGGGGGGCAGCGGGAGGGCCTGTACGAGCAGTACTTC
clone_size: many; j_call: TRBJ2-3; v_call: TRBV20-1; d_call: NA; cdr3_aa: CSAKLTVSTDTQYF; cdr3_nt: TGCAGTGCTAAACTAACAGTAAGCACAGATACGCAGTATTTT
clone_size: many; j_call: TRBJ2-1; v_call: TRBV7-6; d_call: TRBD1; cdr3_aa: CASRPRQGQGEDNEQFF; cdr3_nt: TGTGCCAGCAGACCTCGACAGGGGCAGGGGGAGGACAATGAGCAGTTCTTC
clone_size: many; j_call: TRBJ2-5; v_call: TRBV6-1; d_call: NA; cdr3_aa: CASSSGLRGGETQYF; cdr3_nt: TGTGCCAGCAGCTCTGGACTGAGGGGCGGGGAGACCCAGTACTTC
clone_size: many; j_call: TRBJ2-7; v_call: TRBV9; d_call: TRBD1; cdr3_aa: CASSVGRQGFFYEQYF; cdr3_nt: TGTGCCAGCAGCGTAGGACGACAGGGTTTCTTCTACGAGCAGTACTTC
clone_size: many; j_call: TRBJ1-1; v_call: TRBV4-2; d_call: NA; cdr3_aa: CASSQGVRLEGAEAFF; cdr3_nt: TGTGCCAGCAGCCAAGGGGTTAGGCTGGAGGGGGCTGAAGCTTTCTTT
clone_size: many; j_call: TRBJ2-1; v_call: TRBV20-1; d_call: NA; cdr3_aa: CSATSGGGHSYNEQFF; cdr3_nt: TGCAGTGCCACCTCGGGCGGGGGCCACTCCTACAATGAGCAGTTCTTC
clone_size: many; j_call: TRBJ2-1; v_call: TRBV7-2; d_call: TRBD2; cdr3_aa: CASSLVGLAYQFF; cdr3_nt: TGTGCCAGCAGCTTAGTGGGACTAGCGTACCAGTTCTTC
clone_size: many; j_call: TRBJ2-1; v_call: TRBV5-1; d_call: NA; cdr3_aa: CASSPGTHLNEQFF; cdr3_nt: TGCGCCAGCAGCCCCGGGACTCACCTAAATGAGCAGTTCTTC
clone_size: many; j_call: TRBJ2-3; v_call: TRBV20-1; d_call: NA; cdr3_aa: CSATSDTQYF; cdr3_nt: TGCAGTGCCACGTCAGATACGCAGTATTTT
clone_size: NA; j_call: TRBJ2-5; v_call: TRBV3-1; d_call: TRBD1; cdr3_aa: CASSQIGDRAGQETQYF; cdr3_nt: TGTGCCAGCAGCCAGATAGGGGACAGGGCGGGTCAAGAGACCCAGTACTTC
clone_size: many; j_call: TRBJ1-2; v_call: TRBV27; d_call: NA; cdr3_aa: CASSSRPGSAALGYGYTF; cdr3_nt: TGTGCCAGCAGTTCCCGCCCCGGGTCCGCGGCTCTGGGCTATGGCTACACCTTC
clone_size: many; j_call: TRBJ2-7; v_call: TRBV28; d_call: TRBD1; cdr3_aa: CASRGQGITYEQYF; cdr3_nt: TGTGCCAGCAGGGGACAGGGCATCACCTACGAGCAGTACTTC
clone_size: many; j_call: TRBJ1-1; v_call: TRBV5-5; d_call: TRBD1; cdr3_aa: CASSSTGQGFTEAFF; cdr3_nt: TGTGCCAGCAGCTCCACCGGACAGGGCTTCACTGAAGCTTTCTTT
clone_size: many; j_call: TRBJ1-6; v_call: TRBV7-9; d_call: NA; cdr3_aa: CASSYGTRDSPLHF; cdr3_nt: TGTGCCAGCAGCTATGGGACCCGGGATTCACCCCTCCACTTT
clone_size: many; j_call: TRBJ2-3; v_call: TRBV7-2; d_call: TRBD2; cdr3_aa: CASSLRGGGPTDTQYF; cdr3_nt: TGTGCCAGCAGCTTAAGGGGCGGGGGGCCCACAGATACGCAGTATTTT
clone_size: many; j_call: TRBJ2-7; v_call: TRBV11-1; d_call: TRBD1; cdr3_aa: CASSLGTGTAYEQYF; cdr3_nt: TGTGCCAGCAGCTTAGGAACCGGGACAGCCTACGAGCAGTACTTC
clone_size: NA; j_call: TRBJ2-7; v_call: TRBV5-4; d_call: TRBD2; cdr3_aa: CASNRAGSSYEQYF; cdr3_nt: TGTGCCAGCAACCGAGCGGGGTCCTCCTACGAGCAGTACTTC
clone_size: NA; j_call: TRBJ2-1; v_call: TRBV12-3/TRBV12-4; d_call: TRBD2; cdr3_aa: CASSQAGPGDDEQFF; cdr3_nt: TGTGCCAGCAGTCAAGCGGGGCCGGGTGATGATGAGCAGTTCTTC
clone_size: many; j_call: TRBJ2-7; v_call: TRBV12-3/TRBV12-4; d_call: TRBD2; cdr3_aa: CASRPSGKLYYEQYF; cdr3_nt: TGTGCCAGCAGACCCAGCGGGAAACTATACTACGAGCAGTACTTC
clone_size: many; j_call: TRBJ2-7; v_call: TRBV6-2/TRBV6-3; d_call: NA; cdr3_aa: CASNPTNRYEQYF; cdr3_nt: TGTGCCAGCAACCCGACTAACAGATACGAGCAGTACTTC
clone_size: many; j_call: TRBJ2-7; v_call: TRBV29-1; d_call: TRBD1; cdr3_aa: CSVRKSRTGSGDEQYF; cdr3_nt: TGCAGCGTACGTAAGAGTCGGACAGGGAGTGGTGACGAGCAGTACTTC